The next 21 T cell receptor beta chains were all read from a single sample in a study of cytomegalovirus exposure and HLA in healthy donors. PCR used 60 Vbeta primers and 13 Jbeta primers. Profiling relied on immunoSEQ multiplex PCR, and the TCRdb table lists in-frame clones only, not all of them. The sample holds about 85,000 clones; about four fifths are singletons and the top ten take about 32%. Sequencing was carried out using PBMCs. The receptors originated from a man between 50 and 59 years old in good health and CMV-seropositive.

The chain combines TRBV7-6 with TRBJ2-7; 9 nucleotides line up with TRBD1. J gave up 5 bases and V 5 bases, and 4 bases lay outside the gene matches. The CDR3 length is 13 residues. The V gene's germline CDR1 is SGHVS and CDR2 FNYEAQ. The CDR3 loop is CASSRDREDEQYF. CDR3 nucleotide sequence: TGTGCCAGCAGCCGGGACAGGGAAGACGAGCAGTACTTC. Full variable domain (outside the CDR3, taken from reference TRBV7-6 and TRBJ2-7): GAGVSQSPRYKVTKRGQDVALRCDPISGHVSLYWYRQALGQGPEFLTYFNYEAQQDKSGLPNDRFSAERPEGSISTLTIQRTEQRDSAMYRCASSRDREDEQYFGPGTRLTVT.

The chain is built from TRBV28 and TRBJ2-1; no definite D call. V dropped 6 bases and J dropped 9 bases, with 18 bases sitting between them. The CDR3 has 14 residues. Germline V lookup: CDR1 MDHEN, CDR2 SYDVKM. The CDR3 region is CASRRPLGAGEQFF. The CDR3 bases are TGTGCCAGCAGGCGTCCGCTAGGAGCCGGTGAGCAGTTCTTC. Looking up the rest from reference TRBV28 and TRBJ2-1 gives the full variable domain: DVKVTQSSRYLVKRTGEKVFLECVQDMDHENMFWYRQDPGLGLRLIYFSYDVKMKEKGDIPEGYSVSREKKERFSLILESASTNQTSMYLCASRRPLGAGEQFFGPGTRLTVL.

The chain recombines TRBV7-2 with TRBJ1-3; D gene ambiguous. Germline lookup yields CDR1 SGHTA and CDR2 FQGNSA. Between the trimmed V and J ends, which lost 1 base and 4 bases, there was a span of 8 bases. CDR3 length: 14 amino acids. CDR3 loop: CASSLDGAGNTIYF. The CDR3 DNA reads TGTGCCAGCAGCTTAGACGGAGCGGGAAACACCATATATTTT.

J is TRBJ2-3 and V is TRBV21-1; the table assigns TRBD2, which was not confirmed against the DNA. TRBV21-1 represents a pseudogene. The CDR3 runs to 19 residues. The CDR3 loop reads CASSLARVRLAGATDTQYF. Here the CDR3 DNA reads TGTGCCAGCAGCCTAGCCCGGGTTCGGCTAGCGGGAGCTACAGATACGCAGTATTTT.

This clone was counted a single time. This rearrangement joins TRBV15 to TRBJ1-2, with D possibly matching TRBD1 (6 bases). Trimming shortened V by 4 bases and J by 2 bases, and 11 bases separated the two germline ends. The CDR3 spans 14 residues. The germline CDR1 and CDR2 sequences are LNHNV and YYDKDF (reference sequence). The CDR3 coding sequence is TGTGCCACCAGCACCCGTACAGGGAACTATGGCTACACCTTC. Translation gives CATSTRTGNYGYTF.

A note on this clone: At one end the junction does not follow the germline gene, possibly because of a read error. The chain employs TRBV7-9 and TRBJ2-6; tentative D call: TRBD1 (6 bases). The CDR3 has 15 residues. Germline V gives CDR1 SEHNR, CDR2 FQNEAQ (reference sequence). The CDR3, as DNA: TGTGCCAGGAACCCACAGGGTTCGTCTGTCAACGGCCTGACTTTC. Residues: CARNPQGSSVNGLTF.

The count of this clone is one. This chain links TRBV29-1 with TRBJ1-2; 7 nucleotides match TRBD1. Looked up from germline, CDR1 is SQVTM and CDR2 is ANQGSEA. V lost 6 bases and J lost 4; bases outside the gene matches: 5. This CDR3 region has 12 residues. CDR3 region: CSVGQASYGYTF. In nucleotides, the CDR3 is TGCAGCGTAGGACAGGCCAGCTATGGCTACACCTTC.

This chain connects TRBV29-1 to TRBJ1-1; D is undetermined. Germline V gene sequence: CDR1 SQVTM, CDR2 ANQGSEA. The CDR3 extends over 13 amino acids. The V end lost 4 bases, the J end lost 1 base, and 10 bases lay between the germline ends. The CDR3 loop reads CSVVYLENTEAFF. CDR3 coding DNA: TGCAGCGTTGTTTACCTAGAGAACACTGAAGCTTTCTTT.

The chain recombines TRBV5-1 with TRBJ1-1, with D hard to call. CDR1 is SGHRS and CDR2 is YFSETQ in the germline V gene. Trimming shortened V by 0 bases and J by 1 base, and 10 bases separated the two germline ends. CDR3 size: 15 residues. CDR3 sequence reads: CASSLDGRRNTEAFF. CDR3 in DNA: TGCGCCAGCAGCTTGGATGGGAGGAGGAACACTGAAGCTTTCTTT.

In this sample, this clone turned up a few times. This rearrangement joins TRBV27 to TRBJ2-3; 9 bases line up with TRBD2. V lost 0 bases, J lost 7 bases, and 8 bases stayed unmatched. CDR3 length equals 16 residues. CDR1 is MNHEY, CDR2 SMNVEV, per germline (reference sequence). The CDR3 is CASSLSRAGGRYTQYF. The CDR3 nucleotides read TGTGCCAGCAGTTTATCTCGAGCGGGAGGTAGATATACGCAGTATTTT.

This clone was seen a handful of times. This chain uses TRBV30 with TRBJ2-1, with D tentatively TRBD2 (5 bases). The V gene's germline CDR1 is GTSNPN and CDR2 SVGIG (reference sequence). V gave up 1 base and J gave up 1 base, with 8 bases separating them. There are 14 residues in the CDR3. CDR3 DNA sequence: TGTGCCTGGAGTGAATTAGCGTCCTACAATGAGCAGTTCTTC. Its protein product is CAWSELASYNEQFF.

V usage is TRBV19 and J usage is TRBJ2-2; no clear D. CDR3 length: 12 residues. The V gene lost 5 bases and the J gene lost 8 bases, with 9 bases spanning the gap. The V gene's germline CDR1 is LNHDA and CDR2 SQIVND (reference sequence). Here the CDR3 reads CASSPSIGELFF. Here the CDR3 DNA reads TGTGCCAGTAGTCCGAGTATTGGGGAGCTGTTTTTT.

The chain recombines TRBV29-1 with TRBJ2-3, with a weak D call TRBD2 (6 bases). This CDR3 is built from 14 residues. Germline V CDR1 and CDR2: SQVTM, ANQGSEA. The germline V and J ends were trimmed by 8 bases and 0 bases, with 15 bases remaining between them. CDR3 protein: CSNGGPSSTDTQYF. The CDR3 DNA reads TGCAGCAATGGAGGGCCATCAAGCACAGATACGCAGTATTTT.

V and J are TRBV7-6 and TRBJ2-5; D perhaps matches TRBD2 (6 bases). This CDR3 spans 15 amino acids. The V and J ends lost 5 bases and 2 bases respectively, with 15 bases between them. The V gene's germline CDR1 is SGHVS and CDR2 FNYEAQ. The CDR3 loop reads CASSKSGLRQETQYF. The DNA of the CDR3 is TGTGCCAGCAGCAAATCGGGACTGAGACAAGAGACCCAGTACTTC. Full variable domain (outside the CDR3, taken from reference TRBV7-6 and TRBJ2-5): GAGVSQSPRYKVTKRGQDVALRCDPISGHVSLYWYRQALGQGPEFLTYFNYEAQQDKSGLPNDRFSAERPEGSISTLTIQRTEQRDSAMYRCASSKSGLRQETQYFGPGTRLLVL.

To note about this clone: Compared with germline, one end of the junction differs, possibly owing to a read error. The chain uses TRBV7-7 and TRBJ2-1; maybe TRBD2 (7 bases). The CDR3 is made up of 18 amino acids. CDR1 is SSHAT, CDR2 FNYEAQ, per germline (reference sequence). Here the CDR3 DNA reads TGTGCTAGCAGCTTAGGGATCAGCAACGGGGGGCGCAACAATGAGCAGTTCTTC. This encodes CASSLGISNGGRNNEQFF. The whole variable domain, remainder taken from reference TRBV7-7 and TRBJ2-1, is GAGVSQSPRYKVTKRGQDVTLRCDPISSHATLYWYQQALGQGPEFLTYFNYEAQPDKSGLPSDRFSAERPEGSISTLTIQRTEQRDSAMYRCASSLGISNGGRNNEQFFGPGTRLTVL.

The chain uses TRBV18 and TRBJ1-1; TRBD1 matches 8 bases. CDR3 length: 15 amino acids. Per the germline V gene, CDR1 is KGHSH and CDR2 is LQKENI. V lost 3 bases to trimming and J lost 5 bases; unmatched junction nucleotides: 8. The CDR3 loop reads CASSPGQGGRTEAFF. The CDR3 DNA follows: TGTGCCAGCTCACCTGGACAGGGAGGGCGTACTGAAGCTTTCTTT. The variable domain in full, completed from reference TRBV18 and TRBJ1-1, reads NAGVMQNPRHLVRRRGQEARLRCSPMKGHSHVYWYRQLPEEGLKFMVYLQKENIIDESGMPKERFSAEFPKEGPSILRIQQVVRGDSAAYFCASSPGQGGRTEAFFGQGTRLTVV.

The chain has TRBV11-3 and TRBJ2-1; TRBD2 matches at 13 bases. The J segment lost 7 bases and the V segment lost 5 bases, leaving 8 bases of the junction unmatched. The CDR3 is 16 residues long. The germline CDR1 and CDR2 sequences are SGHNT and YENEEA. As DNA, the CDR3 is TGTGCCAGCAGCACCCGACTAGCGGGAGGAGGGAATGAGCAGTTCTTC. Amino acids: CASSTRLAGGGNEQFF.

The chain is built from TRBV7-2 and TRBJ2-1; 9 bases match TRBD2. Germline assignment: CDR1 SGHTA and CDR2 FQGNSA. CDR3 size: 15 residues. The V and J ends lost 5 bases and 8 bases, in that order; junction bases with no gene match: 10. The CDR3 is CASSVNSGSIDEQFF. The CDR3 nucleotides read TGTGCCAGCAGCGTAAATAGCGGGAGTATCGATGAGCAGTTCTTC.

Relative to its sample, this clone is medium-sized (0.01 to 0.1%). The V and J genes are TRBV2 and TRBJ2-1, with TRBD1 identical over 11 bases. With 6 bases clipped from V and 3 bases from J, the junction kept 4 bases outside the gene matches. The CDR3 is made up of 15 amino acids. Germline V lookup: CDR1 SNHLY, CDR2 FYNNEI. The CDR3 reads CASRPGTGGYNEQFF. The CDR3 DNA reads TGTGCCAGCAGACCCGGGACAGGGGGCTACAATGAGCAGTTCTTC.

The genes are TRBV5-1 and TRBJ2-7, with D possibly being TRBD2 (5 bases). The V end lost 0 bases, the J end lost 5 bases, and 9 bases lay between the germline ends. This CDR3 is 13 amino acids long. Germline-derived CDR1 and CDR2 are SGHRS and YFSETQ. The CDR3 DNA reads TGCGCCAGCAGCTTGGCCACTAGTAACGAGCAGTACTTC. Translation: CASSLATSNEQYF.

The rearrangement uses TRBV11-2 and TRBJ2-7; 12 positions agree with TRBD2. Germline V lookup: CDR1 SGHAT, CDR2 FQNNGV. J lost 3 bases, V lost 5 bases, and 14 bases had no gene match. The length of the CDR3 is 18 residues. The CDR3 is CASSARLAGVPGGYEQYF. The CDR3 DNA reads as TGTGCCAGCAGCGCAAGACTAGCGGGAGTTCCGGGAGGCTACGAGCAGTACTTC.